This T cell receptor (beta chain) was recovered during a study of blood T cell repertoires in COVID-19. Across the whole study: There were acute and convalescent COVID-19 samples, and they came from the United States, Italy and Spain. Sources were T cells, B-cell-depleted T cells, or PBMCs; the material itself was cDNA or gDNA.

Original data processing: It was from reference gene primer amplification that nucleated cell counts were estimated. Clones were sequenced by immunoSEQ multiplex PCR, and TCRdb holds only the in-frame ones, with some missing. That table is the source of V, J and clone size, and D and trimming were worked out from the DNA. The data contain some 220,000 clones, about 79% of them singletons. The sample consisted of peripheral blood. The clonotype originates from a man in his fifties or sixties with active or convalescent COVID-19.

Written as DNA, the CDR3 is TGTGCCAGCACCGACAGGGGCCAAGAGACCCAGTACTTC. Its translation: CASTDRGQETQYF. V is TRBV7-2 and J is TRBJ2-5, with 8 bases fitting TRBD1. J lost 1 base, V lost 7 bases, and 2 bases had no gene match. In germline, CDR1 is SGHTA, CDR2 FQGNSA. This CDR3 region has 13 residues.